The clone carrying this T cell receptor beta chain has just one count. Mismatch with germline at one junction end may stem from a read error. Looked up from germline, CDR1 is GTSNPN and CDR2 is SVGIG (reference sequence). This CDR3 is 13 amino acids long. This record comes from a study of blood T cell repertoires in COVID-19. Study-wide background: Donors in the United States, Italy and Spain gave samples during acute or convalescent COVID-19.

Methods used by the authors: Estimation of nucleated cell counts relied on the amplification of reference gene primers. Some clones are missing from TCRdb's copy, which holds only in-frame ones; the method was immunoSEQ multiplex PCR. V, J and clone size derive from that table, while D and trimming were established from the DNA sequence. The sample lists a few hundred thousand clones; less than 90% were seen once. Sequenced: PBMCs or T cells enriched from blood (not recorded which). The rearrangement links TRBV30 to TRBJ1-1; D might be TRBD1 (5 bases). This TCR came from a woman between 50 and 59 years old who had recovered from COVID-19. The CDR3 coding sequence is TGTGCCTGGGAGGGAGAGGGGAGGGGTTTATGTTTTTTT. Translated: CAWEGEGRGLCFF.